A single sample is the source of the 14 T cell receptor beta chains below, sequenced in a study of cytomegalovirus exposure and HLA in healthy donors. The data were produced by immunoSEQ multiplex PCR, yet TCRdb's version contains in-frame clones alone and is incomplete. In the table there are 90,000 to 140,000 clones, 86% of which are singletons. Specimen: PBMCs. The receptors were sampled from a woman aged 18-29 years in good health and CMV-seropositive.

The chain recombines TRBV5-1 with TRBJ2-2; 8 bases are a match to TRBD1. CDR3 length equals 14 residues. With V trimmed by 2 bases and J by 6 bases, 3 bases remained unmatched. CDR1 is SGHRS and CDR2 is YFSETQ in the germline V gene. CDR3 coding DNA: TGCGCCAGCAGCTTACAGGGGGAAGCCGGGGAGCTGTTTTTT. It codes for CASSLQGEAGELFF.

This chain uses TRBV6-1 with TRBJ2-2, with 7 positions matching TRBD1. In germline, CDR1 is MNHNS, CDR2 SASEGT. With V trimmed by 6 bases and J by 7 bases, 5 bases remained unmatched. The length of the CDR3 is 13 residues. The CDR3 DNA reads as TGTGCCAGCAGAACAGGGGAAGTCGGGGAGCTGTTTTTT. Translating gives CASRTGEVGELFF.

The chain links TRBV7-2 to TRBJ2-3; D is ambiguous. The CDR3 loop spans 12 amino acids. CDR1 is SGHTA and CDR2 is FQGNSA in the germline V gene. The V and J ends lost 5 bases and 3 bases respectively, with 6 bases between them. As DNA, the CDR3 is TGTGCCAGCAGCCCCTTTACAGATACGCAGTATTTT. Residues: CASSPFTDTQYF.

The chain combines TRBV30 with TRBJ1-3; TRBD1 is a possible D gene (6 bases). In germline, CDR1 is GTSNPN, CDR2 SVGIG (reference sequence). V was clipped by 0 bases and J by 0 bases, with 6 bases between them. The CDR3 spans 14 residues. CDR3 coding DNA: TGTGCCTGGAGTGTGGGGGCCTCTGGAAACACCATATATTTT. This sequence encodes CAWSVGASGNTIYF.

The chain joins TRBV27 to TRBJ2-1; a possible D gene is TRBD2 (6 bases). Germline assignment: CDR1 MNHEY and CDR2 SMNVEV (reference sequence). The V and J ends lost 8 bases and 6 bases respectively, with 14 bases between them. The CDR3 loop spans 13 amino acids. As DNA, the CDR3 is TGTGCCAGCCGTGAGAGGAGGGTCAATGAGCAGTTCTTC. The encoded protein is CASRERRVNEQFF.

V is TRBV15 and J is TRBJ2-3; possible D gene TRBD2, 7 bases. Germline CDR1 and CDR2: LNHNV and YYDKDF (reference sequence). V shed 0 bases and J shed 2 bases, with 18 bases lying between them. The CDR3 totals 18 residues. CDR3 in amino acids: CATSRDSGAGDLTDTQYF. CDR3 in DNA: TGTGCCACCAGCAGAGATTCGGGGGCGGGAGATCTCACAGATACGCAGTATTTT.

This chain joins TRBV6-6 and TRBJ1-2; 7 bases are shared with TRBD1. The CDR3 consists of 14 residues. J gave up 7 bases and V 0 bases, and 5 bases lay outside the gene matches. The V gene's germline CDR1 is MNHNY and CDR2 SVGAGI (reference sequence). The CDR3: CASSYSDRDGGYTF. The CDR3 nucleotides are TGTGCCAGCAGTTACTCTGACAGGGATGGTGGCTACACCTTC.

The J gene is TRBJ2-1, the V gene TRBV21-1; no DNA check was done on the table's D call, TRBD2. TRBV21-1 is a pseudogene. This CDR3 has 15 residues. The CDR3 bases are TGTGCCAGCAGCATCGGGACTAGCGGTTTCAATGAGCAGTTCTTC. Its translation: CASSIGTSGFNEQFF.

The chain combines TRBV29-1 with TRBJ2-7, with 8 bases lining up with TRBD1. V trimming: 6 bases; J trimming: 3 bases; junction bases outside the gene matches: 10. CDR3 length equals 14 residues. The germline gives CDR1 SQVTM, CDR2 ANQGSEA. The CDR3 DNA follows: TGCAGCGTCGTAATCGACAGGGGTGGCTACGAGCAGTACTTC. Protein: CSVVIDRGGYEQYF.

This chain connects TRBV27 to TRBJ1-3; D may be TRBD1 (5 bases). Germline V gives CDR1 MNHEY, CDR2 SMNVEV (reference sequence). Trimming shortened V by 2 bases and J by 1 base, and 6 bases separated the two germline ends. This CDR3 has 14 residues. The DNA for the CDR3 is TGTGCCAGCAGTTTAGGGGCGTCTGGAAACACCATATATTTT. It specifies CASSLGASGNTIYF.

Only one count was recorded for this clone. The CDR3 region is CASSEAGQGGVYGYTF. For the CDR3, the DNA is TGTGCCAGCAGTGAAGCGGGACAGGGGGGGGTCTATGGCTACACCTTC. This chain connects TRBV25-1 to TRBJ1-2; 11 bases align to TRBD1. Germline CDR1 is MGHDK and CDR2 is SYGVNS. V gave up 2 bases and J gave up 4 bases; unmatched junction bases: 6. CDR3 length: 16 residues.

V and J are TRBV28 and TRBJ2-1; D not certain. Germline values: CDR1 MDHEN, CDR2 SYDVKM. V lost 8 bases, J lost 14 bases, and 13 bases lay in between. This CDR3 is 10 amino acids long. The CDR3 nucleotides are TGTGCCAGCGGCGGATACGGAGAGTTCTTC. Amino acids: CASGGYGEFF.

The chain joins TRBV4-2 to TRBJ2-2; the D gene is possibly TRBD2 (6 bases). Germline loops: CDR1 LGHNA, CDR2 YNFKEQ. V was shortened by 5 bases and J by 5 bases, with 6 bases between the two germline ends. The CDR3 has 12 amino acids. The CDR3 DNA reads TGTGCCAGCAGCGGAGGGACCGGGGAGCTGTTTTTT. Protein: CASSGGTGELFF.

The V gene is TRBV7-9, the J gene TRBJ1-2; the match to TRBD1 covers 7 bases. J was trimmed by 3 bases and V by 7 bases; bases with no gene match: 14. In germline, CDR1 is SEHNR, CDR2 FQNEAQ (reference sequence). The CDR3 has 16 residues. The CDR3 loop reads CASNRQRQGEDYGYTF. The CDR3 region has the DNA TGTGCCAGCAACAGACAGCGACAGGGAGAAGACTATGGCTACACCTTC.